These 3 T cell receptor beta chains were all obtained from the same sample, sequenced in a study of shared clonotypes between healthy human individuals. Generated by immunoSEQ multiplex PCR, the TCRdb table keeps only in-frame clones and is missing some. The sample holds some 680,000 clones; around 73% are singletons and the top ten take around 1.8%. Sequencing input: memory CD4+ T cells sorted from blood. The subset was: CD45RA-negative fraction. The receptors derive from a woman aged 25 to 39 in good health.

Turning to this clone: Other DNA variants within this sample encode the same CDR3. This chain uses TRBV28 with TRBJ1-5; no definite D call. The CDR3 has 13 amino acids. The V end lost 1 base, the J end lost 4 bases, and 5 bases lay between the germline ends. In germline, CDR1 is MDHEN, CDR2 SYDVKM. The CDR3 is CASSLYGNQPQHF. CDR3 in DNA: TGTGCCAGCAGTTTATACGGGAATCAGCCCCAGCATTTT.

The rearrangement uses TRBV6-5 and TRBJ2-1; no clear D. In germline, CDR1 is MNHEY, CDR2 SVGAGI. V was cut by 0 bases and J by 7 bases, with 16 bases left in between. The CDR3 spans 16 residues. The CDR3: CASSYSRGSQSNEQFF. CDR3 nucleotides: TGTGCCAGCAGTTACTCGAGAGGATCGCAGTCGAATGAGCAGTTCTTC.

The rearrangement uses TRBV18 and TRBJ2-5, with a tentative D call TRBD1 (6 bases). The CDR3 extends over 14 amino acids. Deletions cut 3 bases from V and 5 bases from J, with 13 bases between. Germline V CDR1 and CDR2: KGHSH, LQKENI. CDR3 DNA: TGTGCCAGCTCACCGCTTACAGGGACGGAGACCCAGTACTTC. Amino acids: CASSPLTGTETQYF.